This entry is about one TCR beta chain. At least 7 million PBMCs were isolated per sample. The sample originates from a study of blood T cells in healthy people across ages. A sample-barcoded 5' primer and a J-beta primer mix were used in a second PCR of about 7 to 11 cycles. In TCRdb, the 5' RACE reads were re-called with MiXCR into one record per CDR3 protein. The sample carries approximately 900,000 distinct CDR3 sequences, under 35% recorded once. CDR3 size: 16 residues. From germline, CDR1 is SGHTS and CDR2 YDEGEE. V shed 4 bases and J shed 0 bases, with 13 bases lying between them. These data were also reused for a study on T cells of mothers and their children.

What was sequenced was blood. This TCR was sampled from a woman in her forties in good health. The V gene is TRBV5-8, the J gene TRBJ1-4; possible D gene TRBD1, 5 bases. The CDR3 DNA is TGTGCCAGCAGCCCCGGGGGGATAACAACTAATGAAAAACTGTTTTTT. Encoded protein: CASSPGGITTNEKLFF.